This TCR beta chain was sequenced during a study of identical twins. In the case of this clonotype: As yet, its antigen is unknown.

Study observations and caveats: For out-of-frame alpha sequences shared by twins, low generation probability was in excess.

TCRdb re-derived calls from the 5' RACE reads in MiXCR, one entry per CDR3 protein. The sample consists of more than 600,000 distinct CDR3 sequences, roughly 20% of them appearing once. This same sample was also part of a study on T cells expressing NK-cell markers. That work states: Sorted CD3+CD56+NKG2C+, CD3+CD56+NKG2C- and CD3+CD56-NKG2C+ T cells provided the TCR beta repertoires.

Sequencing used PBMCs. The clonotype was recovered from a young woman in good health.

The CDR3 DNA follows: TGCAGCGTCGTGGGACTAGGACGGCCTCAAGAGACCCAGTACTTC. Amino acids: CSVVGLGRPQETQYF. The chain recombines TRBV29-1 with TRBJ2-5; TRBD2 matches at 8 bases. V shed 6 bases and J 2 bases; nucleotides not matched to a gene: 11. Germline CDR1 reads SQVTM; CDR2 reads ANQGSEA. CDR3 size: 15 residues. Full variable domain (remainder filled in from reference TRBV29-1 and TRBJ2-5): SAVISQKPSRDICQRGTSLTIQCQVDSQVTMMFWYRQQPGQSLTLIATANQGSEATYESGFVIDKFPISRPNLTFSTLTVSNMSPEDSSIYLCSVVGLGRPQETQYFGPGTRLLVL.